This T cell receptor (beta chain) appears in the sequencing data of a study of cytomegalovirus exposure and HLA in healthy donors (dated by TCRdb to 2016 to 2017). As for the study more broadly: An earlier analysis of 587 of the donors reported more than 250 Gb of sequence data and some 100 million unique TCR beta sequences from about 179 million T cells. About 320 gigabases of sequencing data and around 87 million unique TCR sequences were included in an early release covering roughly 600 HLA-typed donors. Among the roughly 400 genotyped donors, approximately 77% belonged to the genetic ancestry cluster associated with self-reported Caucasian donors. The study was designed to test whether signatures of past pathogen exposure could be identified by cataloging public T cell receptors. The study used immunosequencing to profile the T cell repertoires of approximately 630 subjects and linked those repertoires to cytomegalovirus serostatus. Along with the approximately 600-subject first cohort, a separate validation cohort of about 110 different subjects was used. The study combined high-throughput TCR immunosequencing, statistical association of individual TCRs with disease status, and machine learning to predict cytomegalovirus infection status. A later analysis re-analyzed previously published TCR beta repertoires from 660 or so donors and added high-resolution HLA genotyping to study TCR occurrence patterns. Rather than drawing on any new phenotypic data, the later analysis identified candidate immune exposures from TCR beta sequences and the way those sequences occurred across donors. An earlier analysis of approximately 630 of the donors applied high-throughput TCR beta sequencing to assess whether each TCR beta V gene segment acted as functional or pseudogenic. Donor age, sex, ethnicity and CMV serostatus were compiled together with the repertoire data. A later genetic analysis took genome-wide SNP genotypes for 398 of the 666 donors and used that subset as a discovery cohort. All discovery cohort repertoires had been generated on a single sequencing platform. Both class I and class II loci were covered by HLA typing, at four-digit resolution. The number of typed donors differed by locus: about 629-630 for A, B, C, DRB1 and DQB1; 500 to 550 for DQA1; fewer than 610 for DPA1; and around 490 for DPB1. Roughly five DR-DQ haplotypes were handled as single units for association and clustering, since linkage in the cohort was strong. Among a few hundred genotyped donors of the cohort, an average of approximately 240,000 unique TCR beta nucleotide sequences were sequenced per donor, approximately 20% of them non-productive.

Comment on this clone: Its antigen remains undetermined.

Broad study findings and their caveats: The study gave a list of under 200 TCR beta chains associated with cytomegalovirus. A later analysis found that TCR association rates varied across HLA loci, with DRB1 alleles showing the most associated TCRs and HLA-C alleles the fewest. Because counts were too low, under 20 rarely observed V segments, including chromosome 9 orphons, were left out of the earlier analysis of 500 to 750 of the donors. Because some donors lacked HLA typing at each locus, the association tests relied only on the typed subset. A later genetic analysis reported fewer N-insertions in productive TCRs among donors in an Asian-associated ancestry cluster than the roughly 720-donor mean. The classifier was reported to diagnose cytomegalovirus status with high specificity and sensitivity in both the original and validation cohorts. A cluster of highly shared sequence variants was judged likely to be a technical artifact of the sequencing pipeline. The 87-base-pair reads could not distinguish some IMGT-functional V segments, including TRBV6-2 and TRBV6-3, so those segments were excluded. Most CMV-associated TCR beta chains appeared to be HLA-restricted in a later analysis, and the HLA associations seemed to be driven largely by CMV exposure. A later analysis reported that several top co-occurrence clusters appeared linked to parvovirus B19, influenza, CMV and Epstein-Barr virus. Correlated functional status among segregating V segments might reflect linkage disequilibrium, but an unknown experimental factor could not be ruled out. A further reported finding was that TCR beta sequences accurately predicted the HLA-A and HLA-B alleles for most subjects in the first cohort. Only TCR beta chains were sequenced in this cohort, and the absence of alpha or paired-chain data limited detectable features. When HLA alleles, especially DR and DQ, strongly co-occurred, TCR associations were difficult to assign to individual alleles. CMV serostatus was the only immune exposure information available for the cohort. The authors suggested that the approach could potentially be generalized to other disease states and immunological phenotypes. Broadly in line with IMGT annotations, most TCR beta V segments showed up in productive rearrangements about 87% or about 30% of the time in an earlier analysis of several hundred of the donors. Presence/absence analyses assumed roughly uniform sequencing depth across donors, an assumption that may not hold. A later analysis found that HLA-associated TCR beta chains were more clonally expanded and had lower generation probabilities than equally common non-associated chains. Three of the identified cytomegalovirus-associated TCR beta chains were confirmed in vitro to be specific for cytomegalovirus antigens. In a later analysis, 15,000 to 20,000 TCR beta sequences were associated with specific HLA alleles at a false discovery rate of 0.05. In a later genetic analysis, a missense DCLRE1C variant was associated with V-gene and J-gene trimming of TCR beta chains, and the association was replicated in an independent cohort. Across donors, most TCR sequences were observed very rarely, whereas some public TCRs were present in many individuals.

V and J are truncated by 8 bases and 8 bases respectively, leaving an intervening sequence of 18 bases. The CDR3 spans 13 residues, from the cysteine through the phenylalanine. Only CDR3 DNA is held: 39 bases, read in frame from base 1. The library was obtained by the immunoSEQ multiplex PCR assay. A mixture of 60 forward primers for TCR Vbeta segments and 13 reverse primers for TCR Jbeta segments was used in the multiplex PCR. Amplification of the CDR3 region of rearranged TCR beta genes was performed with a multiplex PCR assay on genomic DNA. The Illumina HiSeq System was used to sequence the amplified TCR beta libraries as 87-base-pair reads. The authors' analysis ran thus. A later analysis tallied 75 million to 85 million unique TCR beta chains across the 700 or so repertoires, and some 10 million of those chains were shared by two or more donors. Raw reads were error-corrected and collapsed into unique sequences with a nearest-neighbor algorithm that merged closely related sequences to remove PCR and sequencing errors. V, D and J gene segments were assigned by aligning CDR3 sequences to IMGT reference sequences. For a sequence to be retained, a match of at least six nucleotides was required to both a V gene segment and a J gene segment. Rearrangements were called productive when the CDR3 lacked stop codons and stayed in frame with V and J; all others were non-productive. CDR3 was defined by IMGT convention, running from the second conserved V-encoded cysteine to the conserved J-encoded phenylalanine. The earlier analysis of some 540 of the donors excluded any sequence lacking an unambiguous match to a single V gene segment. In an earlier analysis of a few hundred of the donors, V segments were called functional above 56.7% productive rearrangements and were called segregating when the between-donor standard deviation exceeded 5%. A statistical classification framework was developed to diagnose cytomegalovirus status using the catalog of TCR beta chain sequences. In a later analysis, V and J genes were assigned by comparing TCR nucleotide sequences against IMGT/GENE-DB human TR gene sequences. A later analysis assigned CDR3 sequences and most-parsimonious VDJ recombination scenarios with the TCRdist pipeline. In a later analysis, each TCR beta chain was defined by its CDR3 amino acid sequence together with its V-gene family, and reads lacking a unique V-gene family were excluded. A later analysis removed nearly 600 highly shared, low-generation-probability nucleotide sequences to deal with suspected cross-contamination and a sequencing artifact. For each public chain, a later analysis derived a clonal expansion index from normalized ranks of inferred template counts within each repertoire. Generation probabilities in a later analysis came from a VDJ recombination model fitted to out-of-frame rearrangements, and those results were checked against IGoR. In a later analysis, TCR-TCR, TCR-HLA and TCR-CMV co-occurrence was scored with hypergeometric tests, and a repertoire-size bias correction was applied to TCR pairs. False discovery rates were estimated in a later analysis by permuting HLA or CMV assignments 20 times. In a later analysis, co-occurring TCRs were grouped using DBSCAN, and TCRdist sequence similarity was added for clustering within HLA-allele-positive subsets. Repertoires with fewer than 30,000 or more than 120,000 public chains were left out of co-occurrence clustering, as were about 5 repertoires with anomalous nucleotide sharing. This is the immuneACCESS table as TCRdb keeps it, with only in-frame sequences that have V and J called. A part of the clones is gone; compared with another copy, unresolved V genes explain less than half, and the rest is unexplained. That table supplies the V and J calls and clone size; D and trimming were determined from the DNA. For this sample, the table gives 95,000 to 150,000 clones. Together, the top ten hold less than 4.5% of the sample.

The cohort was made up of roughly 670 healthy bone marrow donors. Cohort members were all nominally healthy when sampled, although unrecorded immune exposures were likely present. The donor tested CMV seronegative and was one of the 352 seronegative cohort members. Each donor provided a peripheral blood sample, and peripheral blood mononuclear cells were used for TCR beta sequencing. Genomic DNA was extracted from the blood cell samples with the Qiagen DNeasy Blood Extraction Kit. The source is a man aged 18-30 years in good health and CMV-seronegative. The sequenced material came from PBMCs. Recombination connected TRBV23-1 to TRBJ1-2; the D gene is not confidently resolved. TRBV23-1 is placed among ORFs of uncertain function. The nucleotide sequence is TGCGCCAGCTCTCGGGTCCTCTGGAAGGGCTACACCTTC. Its product reads: CASSRVLWKGYTF.